The rows below give T cell receptor beta chains drawn from one sample of a study of cytomegalovirus exposure and HLA in healthy donors. TCRdb keeps only in-frame clones here, not all; method: immunoSEQ multiplex PCR. The table shows around 150,000 clones, with around 86% occurring only once. The material sequenced was PBMCs. The source is a woman between 45 and 65 years old in good health and CMV-seropositive. CDR3s include the opening cysteine and the closing phenylalanine or tryptophan. A D gene is named only where the DNA matches it firmly. Where a row states a size, it is once, few, many or the class of an expanded clone; other rows omit it.

CDR3 protein: CASREADSNKNIQYF; CDR3 DNA: TGTGCCAGCAGGGAAGCCGACAGTAACAAAAACATTCAGTACTTC; D gene: -; J gene: TRBJ2-4; V gene: TRBV2; clone size: -; CDR3 length: 15
CDR3 protein: CASSFLQATSNYGYTF; CDR3 DNA: TGTGCCAGCAGCTTTCTACAGGCGACAAGTAACTATGGCTACACCTTC; D gene: -; J gene: TRBJ1-2; V gene: TRBV7-9; clone size: once; CDR3 length: 16
CDR3 protein: CASSLARWTGETEAFF; CDR3 DNA: TGCGCCAGCAGCTTGGCCCGTTGGACAGGGGAGACTGAAGCTTTCTTT; D gene: TRBD1; J gene: TRBJ1-1; V gene: TRBV5-1; clone size: -; CDR3 length: 16
CDR3 protein: CASTLSGTGNYNEQFF; CDR3 DNA: TGTGCCAGCACCCTTTCCGGGACAGGGAATTACAATGAGCAGTTCTTC; D gene: TRBD1; J gene: TRBJ2-1; V gene: TRBV28; clone size: -; CDR3 length: 16
CDR3 protein: CASSLGAGTGNYGYTF; CDR3 DNA: TGTGCCAGCAGCTTAGGGGCCGGGACAGGTAACTATGGCTACACCTTC; D gene: TRBD1; J gene: TRBJ1-2; V gene: TRBV7-9; clone size: -; CDR3 length: 16
CDR3 protein: CASSSGLAGGYEQYF; CDR3 DNA: TGTGCCAGCAGCTCTGGACTAGCGGGGGGATACGAGCAGTACTTC; D gene: TRBD2; J gene: TRBJ2-7; V gene: TRBV7-2; clone size: -; CDR3 length: 15
CDR3 protein: CSVEEASGADYEQFF; CDR3 DNA: TGCAGCGTTGAAGAAGCTAGCGGGGCGGATTATGAGCAGTTCTTC; D gene: TRBD2; J gene: TRBJ2-1; V gene: TRBV29-1; clone size: once; CDR3 length: 15
CDR3 protein: CASRSGGASGDSYEQYF; CDR3 DNA: TGTGCCAGCAGATCGGGGGGGGCTAGCGGGGACTCCTACGAGCAGTACTTC; D gene: TRBD2; J gene: TRBJ2-7; V gene: TRBV28; clone size: -; CDR3 length: 17
CDR3 protein: CASSLFDRGLQPQHF; CDR3 DNA: TGTGCCAGCAGTTTGTTCGACAGGGGGCTTCAGCCCCAGCATTTT; D gene: TRBD1; J gene: TRBJ1-5; V gene: TRBV28; clone size: -; CDR3 length: 15
CDR3 protein: CASSLGGTGLETQYF; CDR3 DNA: TGTGCCAGCAGCTTAGGGGGGACAGGGTTAGAGACCCAGTACTTC; D gene: TRBD1; J gene: TRBJ2-5; V gene: TRBV7-9; clone size: -; CDR3 length: 15
CDR3 protein: CASSSERGTARYEQYF; CDR3 DNA: TGTGCCAGCAGTTCCGAACGGGGGACAGCAAGATACGAGCAGTACTTC; D gene: -; J gene: TRBJ2-7; V gene: TRBV28; clone size: -; CDR3 length: 16
CDR3 protein: CASSPLAGTGELFF; CDR3 DNA: TGTGCCAGCAGCCCTCTGGCGGGGACCGGGGAGCTGTTTTTT; D gene: -; J gene: TRBJ2-2; V gene: TRBV7-6; clone size: -; CDR3 length: 14
CDR3 protein: CASSESLGQGSEQYF; CDR3 DNA: TGTGCCAGCAGCGAAAGCCTGGGACAGGGTAGCGAGCAGTACTTC; D gene: TRBD1; J gene: TRBJ2-7; V gene: TRBV5-6; clone size: -; CDR3 length: 15
CDR3 protein: CASSSQGLREKLFF; CDR3 DNA: TGTGCCAGCAGCTCACAGGGATTGCGCGAAAAACTGTTTTTT; D gene: -; J gene: TRBJ1-4; V gene: TRBV7-9; clone size: -; CDR3 length: 14
CDR3 protein: CASSADKGANEQFF; CDR3 DNA: TGTGCCAGCAGTGCCGACAAGGGAGCCAATGAGCAGTTCTTC; D gene: -; J gene: TRBJ2-1; V gene: TRBV27; clone size: -; CDR3 length: 14
CDR3 protein: CSVETGTGELFF; CDR3 DNA: TGCAGCGTTGAGACAGGGACCGGGGAGCTGTTTTTT; D gene: TRBD1; J gene: TRBJ2-2; V gene: TRBV29-1; clone size: -; CDR3 length: 12
CDR3 protein: CASSLGQNTGELFF; CDR3 DNA: TGTGCCAGCAGCCTCGGACAGAACACCGGGGAGCTGTTTTTT; D gene: -; J gene: TRBJ2-2; V gene: TRBV11-3; clone size: -; CDR3 length: 14
CDR3 protein: CSVGFTDTQYF; CDR3 DNA: TGCAGCGTTGGGTTCACTGATACGCAGTATTTT; D gene: -; J gene: TRBJ2-3; V gene: TRBV29-1; clone size: -; CDR3 length: 11
CDR3 protein: CASSLGGTYEQYF; CDR3 DNA: TGTGCCAGCAGCCTGGGCGGGACCTACGAGCAGTACTTC; D gene: -; J gene: TRBJ2-7; V gene: TRBV5-4; clone size: -; CDR3 length: 13
CDR3 protein: CASSPNSYNEQFF; CDR3 DNA: TGTGCCAGCAGCCCCAACTCCTACAATGAGCAGTTCTTC; D gene: -; J gene: TRBJ2-1; V gene: TRBV7-6; clone size: -; CDR3 length: 13
CDR3 protein: CASSVASGRGYNEQFF; CDR3 DNA: TGTGCCAGCAGCGTAGCTAGCGGGAGGGGTTACAATGAGCAGTTCTTC; D gene: TRBD2; J gene: TRBJ2-1; V gene: TRBV9; clone size: -; CDR3 length: 16
CDR3 protein: CASSLQDRGRETQYF; CDR3 DNA: TGCGCCAGCAGCTTGCAGGACAGGGGGAGGGAGACCCAGTACTTC; D gene: TRBD1; J gene: TRBJ2-5; V gene: TRBV5-1; clone size: -; CDR3 length: 15
CDR3 protein: CASSSQGFYEQYF; CDR3 DNA: TGTGCCAGCAGCTCACAGGGTTTCTACGAGCAGTACTTC; D gene: -; J gene: TRBJ2-7; V gene: TRBV5-4; clone size: -; CDR3 length: 13
CDR3 protein: CASREQGIGEKLFF; CDR3 DNA: TGTGCCAGCAGGGAACAGGGGATTGGGGAAAAACTGTTTTTT; D gene: TRBD1; J gene: TRBJ1-4; V gene: TRBV7-9; clone size: -; CDR3 length: 14
CDR3 protein: CASTSGTGGLAFF; CDR3 DNA: TGTGCCAGTACCTCCGGGACAGGGGGCTTGGCTTTCTTT; D gene: TRBD1; J gene: TRBJ1-1; V gene: TRBV28; clone size: -; CDR3 length: 13
CDR3 protein: CVSSIVPRGDEQYF; CDR3 DNA: TGTGTCAGTAGTATAGTACCCAGGGGGGACGAGCAGTACTTC; D gene: -; J gene: TRBJ2-7; V gene: TRBV19; clone size: -; CDR3 length: 14
CDR3 protein: CASSLHPGTGDNEQYF; CDR3 DNA: TGCGCCAGCAGCCTCCACCCCGGGACAGGAGATAACGAGCAGTACTTC; D gene: TRBD1; J gene: TRBJ2-7; V gene: TRBV5-1; clone size: -; CDR3 length: 16
CDR3 protein: CASSATSNEQFF; CDR3 DNA: TGTGCCAGCAGCGCGACTAGCAATGAGCAGTTCTTC; D gene: -; J gene: TRBJ2-1; V gene: TRBV11-2; clone size: -; CDR3 length: 12
CDR3 protein: CASSVLSGNTIYF; CDR3 DNA: TGTGCCAGTAGTGTACTTTCTGGAAACACCATATATTTT; D gene: -; J gene: TRBJ1-3; V gene: TRBV19; clone size: -; CDR3 length: 13
CDR3 protein: CASSISGNSGNTIYF; CDR3 DNA: TGTGCCAGTAGTATCTCCGGGAACTCTGGAAACACCATATATTTT; D gene: -; J gene: TRBJ1-3; V gene: TRBV19; clone size: -; CDR3 length: 15
CDR3 protein: CASSSQGLSSYNEQFF; CDR3 DNA: TGCGCCAGCAGCTCGCAGGGGTTGTCCTCCTACAATGAGCAGTTCTTC; D gene: -; J gene: TRBJ2-1; V gene: TRBV5-1; clone size: -; CDR3 length: 16
CDR3 protein: CAISEPPDRGTDTQYF; CDR3 DNA: TGTGCCATCAGTGAGCCTCCGGACAGGGGCACAGATACGCAGTATTTT; D gene: TRBD1; J gene: TRBJ2-3; V gene: TRBV10-3; clone size: few; CDR3 length: 16
CDR3 protein: CSVVQGGDGYTF; CDR3 DNA: TGCAGCGTTGTTCAGGGGGGTGATGGCTACACCTTC; D gene: TRBD1; J gene: TRBJ1-2; V gene: TRBV29-1; clone size: once; CDR3 length: 12
CDR3 protein: CASSYGGNTGELFF; CDR3 DNA: TGTGCCAGCAGTTACGGGGGGAACACCGGGGAGCTGTTTTTT; D gene: -; J gene: TRBJ2-2; V gene: TRBV27; clone size: -; CDR3 length: 14
CDR3 protein: CASSFSGSGSYNEQFF; CDR3 DNA: TGCGCCAGCAGCTTCAGCGGGAGTGGCTCCTACAATGAGCAGTTCTTC; D gene: TRBD2; J gene: TRBJ2-1; V gene: TRBV5-1; clone size: -; CDR3 length: 16
CDR3 protein: CASSQTWDNLYPYEQYF; CDR3 DNA: TGTGCCAGCAGTCAAACCTGGGACAACCTCTATCCCTACGAGCAGTACTTC; D gene: -; J gene: TRBJ2-7; V gene: TRBV5-5; clone size: -; CDR3 length: 17
CDR3 protein: CASSPLAGDGGRTEAFF; CDR3 DNA: TGTGCCAGCTCACCATTGGCAGGGGACGGAGGTCGCACTGAAGCTTTCTTT; D gene: -; J gene: TRBJ1-1; V gene: TRBV18; clone size: -; CDR3 length: 17
CDR3 protein: CASSQQRQGQETQYF; CDR3 DNA: TGCGCCAGCAGCCAACAGAGGCAGGGCCAAGAGACCCAGTACTTC; D gene: -; J gene: TRBJ2-5; V gene: TRBV4-3; clone size: -; CDR3 length: 15
CDR3 protein: CASSPPGQMNTEAFF; CDR3 DNA: TGTGCCAGCAGCCCGCCGGGACAAATGAACACTGAAGCTTTCTTT; D gene: -; J gene: TRBJ1-1; V gene: TRBV5-4; clone size: -; CDR3 length: 15